The 4 T cell receptor beta chains below were found in one sample sequenced in a study of T cell responses to AZD1222 COVID-19 vaccine. Only in-frame clones appear in the TCRdb table, and some are missing; sequencing was by immunoSEQ multiplex PCR. The sample contains 180,000 or so clones, 80% to 95% of which appear only once. The sequenced sample was peripheral blood, obtained 28 days after the second AZD1222 dose. These receptors came from an adult who received the AZD1222 COVID-19 vaccine.

This rearrangement joins TRBV10-3 to TRBJ1-1; D remains unclear. This CDR3 comprises 13 residues. The germline CDR1 and CDR2 sequences are ENHRY and SYGVKD. The ends were cut back, 4 bases at V and 0 bases at J, with 6 bases in the middle. The CDR3 here is CAISAGMNTEAFF. CDR3 in DNA: TGTGCCATCAGTGCCGGCATGAACACTGAAGCTTTCTTT.

The chain employs TRBV3-1 (or the pseudogene TRBV3-2) and TRBJ2-7; D gene unclear. The CDR3 extends over 11 amino acids. V was trimmed by 5 bases and J by 4 bases, leaving 6 bases between them. CDR1 and CDR2 (germline): LGHDT, YNNKEL (reference sequence). Written as DNA, the CDR3 is TGTGCCAGCAGCGTCAGTTACGAGCAGTACTTC. This sequence encodes CASSVSYEQYF.

The rearrangement joins TRBV18 to TRBJ2-5; TRBD1 aligns across 7 bases. This CDR3 is 14 amino acids long. J lost 4 bases, V lost 2 bases, and 4 bases had no gene match. Germline V gene data show CDR1 as KGHSH and CDR2 as LQKENI. The CDR3 sequence: CASSPTGVGETQYF. The CDR3 region has the DNA TGTGCCAGCTCACCAACAGGGGTGGGAGAGACCCAGTACTTC.

The chain joins TRBV6-5 to TRBJ1-2, with D maybe TRBD1 (5 bases). Trimming removed 2 bases at V and 8 bases at J, with 12 bases between. The CDR3 runs 13 residues. Germline V gene sequence: CDR1 MNHEY, CDR2 SVGAGI. The CDR3 bases are TGTGCCAGCAGTTACGAGTCAGGGAGAGGCTACACCTTC. Its protein product is CASSYESGRGYTF.